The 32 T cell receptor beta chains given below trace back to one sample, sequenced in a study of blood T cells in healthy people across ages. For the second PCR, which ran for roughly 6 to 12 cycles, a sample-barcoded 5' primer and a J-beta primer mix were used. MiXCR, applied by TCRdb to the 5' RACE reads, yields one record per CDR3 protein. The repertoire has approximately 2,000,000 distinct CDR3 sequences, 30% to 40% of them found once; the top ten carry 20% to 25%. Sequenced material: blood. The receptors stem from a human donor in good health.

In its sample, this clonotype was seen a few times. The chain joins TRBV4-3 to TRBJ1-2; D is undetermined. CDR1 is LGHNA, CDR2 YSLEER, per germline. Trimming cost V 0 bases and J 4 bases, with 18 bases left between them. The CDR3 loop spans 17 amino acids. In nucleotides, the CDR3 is TGCGCCAGCAGCCAAGACCCAAGGCCAACCGGCGGCTATGGCTACACCTTC. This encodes CASSQDPRPTGGYGYTF.

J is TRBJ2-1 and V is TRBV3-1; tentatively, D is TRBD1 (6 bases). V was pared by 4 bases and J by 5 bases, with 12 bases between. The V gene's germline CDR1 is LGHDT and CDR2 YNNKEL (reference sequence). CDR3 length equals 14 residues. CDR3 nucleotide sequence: TGTGCCAGCAGCCGCCCGGACAGAAACAATGAGCAGTTCTTC. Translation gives CASSRPDRNNEQFF.

DNA for the CDR3: TGTGCCAGCAGCTTAAATAGTGAGGTCTACGAGCAGTACTTC. Translated, it gives CASSLNSEVYEQYF. This chain connects TRBV7-9 to TRBJ2-7, with no clear D. V was cut by 2 bases and J by 3 bases, with 11 bases left in between. The CDR3 is made up of 14 amino acids. Germline V lookup: CDR1 SEHNR, CDR2 FQNEAQ (reference sequence). The whole variable domain, filled in from reference TRBV7-9 and TRBJ2-7, reads DTGVSQNPRHKITKRGQNVTFRCDPISEHNRLYWYRQTLGQGPEFLTYFQNEAQLEKSRLLSDRFSAERPKGSFSTLEIQRTEQGDSAMYLCASSLNSEVYEQYFGPGTRLTVT.

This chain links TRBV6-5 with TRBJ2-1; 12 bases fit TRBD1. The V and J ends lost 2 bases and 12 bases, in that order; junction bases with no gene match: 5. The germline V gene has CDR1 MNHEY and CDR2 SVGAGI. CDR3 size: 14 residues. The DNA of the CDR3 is TGTGCCAGCAGTTACGCCGGGACAGGGGGCAGGCAGTTCTTC. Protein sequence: CASSYAGTGGRQFF.

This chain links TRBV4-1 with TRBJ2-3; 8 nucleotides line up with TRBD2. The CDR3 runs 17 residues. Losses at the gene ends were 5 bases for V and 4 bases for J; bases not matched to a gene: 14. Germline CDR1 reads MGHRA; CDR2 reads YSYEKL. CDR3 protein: CASSSRSGGPNSDTQYF. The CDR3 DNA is TGCGCCAGCAGCTCGAGGTCGGGGGGGCCAAACTCAGATACGCAGTATTTT.

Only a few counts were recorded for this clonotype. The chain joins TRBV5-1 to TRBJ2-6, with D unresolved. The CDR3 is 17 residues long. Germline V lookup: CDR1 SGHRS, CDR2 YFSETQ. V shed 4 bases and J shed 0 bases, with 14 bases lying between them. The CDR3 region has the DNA TGCGCCAGCAGCCCCCTGTCACAACTCTCTGGGGCCAACGTCCTGACTTTC. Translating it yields CASSPLSQLSGANVLTF.

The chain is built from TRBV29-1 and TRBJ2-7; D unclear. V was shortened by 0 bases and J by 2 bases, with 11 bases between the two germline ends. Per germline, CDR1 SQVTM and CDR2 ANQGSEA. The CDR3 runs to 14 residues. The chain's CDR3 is CSVEDPRNTYEQYF. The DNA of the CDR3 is TGCAGCGTTGAAGATCCCCGAAACACCTACGAGCAGTACTTC.

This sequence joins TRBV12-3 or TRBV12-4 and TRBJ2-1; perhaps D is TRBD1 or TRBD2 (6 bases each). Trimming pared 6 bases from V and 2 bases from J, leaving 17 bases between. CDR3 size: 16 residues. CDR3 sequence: CASSSGGLSPYNEQFF. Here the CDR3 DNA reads TGTGCCAGCAGCTCCGGGGGCCTTAGCCCCTACAATGAGCAGTTCTTC.

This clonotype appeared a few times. In DNA, the CDR3 is TGTGCCAGCAGTTACGCGGGGGGTAGGACTGAAGCTTTCTTT. Its protein is CASSYAGGRTEAFF. The genes are TRBV6-6 and TRBJ1-1; a possible D gene is TRBD1 (5 bases). The germline gives CDR1 MNHNY, CDR2 SVGAGI (reference sequence). The CDR3 has 14 amino acids. The V end was cut by 2 bases, the J end by 5 bases, with 12 bases between.

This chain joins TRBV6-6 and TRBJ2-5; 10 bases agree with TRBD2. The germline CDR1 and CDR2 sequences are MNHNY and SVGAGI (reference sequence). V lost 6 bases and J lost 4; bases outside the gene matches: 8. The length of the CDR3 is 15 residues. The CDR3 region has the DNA TGTGCCAGCAGACGAGCGGGGGGGCCTCGAGAGACCCAGTACTTC. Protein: CASRRAGGPRETQYF.

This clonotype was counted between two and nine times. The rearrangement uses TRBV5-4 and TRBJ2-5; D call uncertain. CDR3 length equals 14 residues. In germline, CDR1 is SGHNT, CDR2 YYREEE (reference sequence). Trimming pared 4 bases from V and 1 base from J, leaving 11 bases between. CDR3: CASSPPSSQETQYF. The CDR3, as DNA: TGTGCCAGCAGCCCGCCATCAAGCCAAGAGACCCAGTACTTC.

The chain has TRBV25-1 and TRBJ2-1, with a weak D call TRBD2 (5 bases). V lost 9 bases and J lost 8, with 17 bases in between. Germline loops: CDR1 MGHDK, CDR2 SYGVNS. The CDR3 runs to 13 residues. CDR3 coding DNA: TGTGCCAGTACCAGACGGGATGGCGATGAGCAGTTCTTC. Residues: CASTRRDGDEQFF.

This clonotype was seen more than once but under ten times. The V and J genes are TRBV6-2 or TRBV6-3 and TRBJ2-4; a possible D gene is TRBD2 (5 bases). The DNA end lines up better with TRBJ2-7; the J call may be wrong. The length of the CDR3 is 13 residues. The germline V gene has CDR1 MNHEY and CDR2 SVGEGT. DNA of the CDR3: TGTGCCAGCAGTTATACTAGATTCCGCGAGCAGTACTTC. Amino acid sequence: CASSYTRFREQYF.

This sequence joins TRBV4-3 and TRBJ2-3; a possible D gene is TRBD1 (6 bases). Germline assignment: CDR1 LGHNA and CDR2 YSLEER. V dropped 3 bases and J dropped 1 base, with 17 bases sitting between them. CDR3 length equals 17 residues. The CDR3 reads CASSHLTGPGGTDTQYF. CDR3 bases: TGCGCCAGCAGCCATCTCACGGGACCAGGGGGCACAGATACGCAGTATTTT.

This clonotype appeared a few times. The CDR3 is CASSPGQGVGGYTF. The CDR3 DNA sequence: TGTGCCAGCAGTCCGGGACAGGGGGTTGGAGGCTACACCTTC. This chain links TRBV28 with TRBJ1-2; TRBD1 matches 11 bases. The CDR3 loop spans 14 amino acids. Germline assignment: CDR1 MDHEN and CDR2 SYDVKM. With 5 bases clipped from V and 8 bases from J, the junction kept 7 bases outside the gene matches.

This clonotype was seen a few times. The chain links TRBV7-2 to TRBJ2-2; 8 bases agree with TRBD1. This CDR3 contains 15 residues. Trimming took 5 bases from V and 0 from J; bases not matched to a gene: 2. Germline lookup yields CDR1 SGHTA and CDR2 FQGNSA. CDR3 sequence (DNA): TGTGCCAGCAGCCCAGGGGGCGCGAACACCGGGGAGCTGTTTTTT. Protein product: CASSPGGANTGELFF.

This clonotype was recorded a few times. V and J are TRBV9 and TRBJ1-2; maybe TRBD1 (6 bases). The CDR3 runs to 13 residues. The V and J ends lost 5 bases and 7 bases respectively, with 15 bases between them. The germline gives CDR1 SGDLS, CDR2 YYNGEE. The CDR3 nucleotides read TGTGCCAGCAGTCGGACAGAAGTCTTTGGCTACACCTTC. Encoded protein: CASSRTEVFGYTF.

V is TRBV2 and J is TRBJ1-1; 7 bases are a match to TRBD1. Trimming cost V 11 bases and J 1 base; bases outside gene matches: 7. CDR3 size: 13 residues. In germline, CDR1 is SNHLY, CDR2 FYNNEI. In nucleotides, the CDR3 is TGTGCCTCCGGGACAGAAACGAACACTGAAGCTTTCTTT. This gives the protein CASGTETNTEAFF.

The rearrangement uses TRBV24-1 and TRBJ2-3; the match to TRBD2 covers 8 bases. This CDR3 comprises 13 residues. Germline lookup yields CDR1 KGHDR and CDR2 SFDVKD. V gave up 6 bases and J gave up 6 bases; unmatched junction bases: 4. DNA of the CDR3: TGTGCCACCAGTTCAGCGGGGGTTGATACGCAGTATTTT. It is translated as CATSSAGVDTQYF.

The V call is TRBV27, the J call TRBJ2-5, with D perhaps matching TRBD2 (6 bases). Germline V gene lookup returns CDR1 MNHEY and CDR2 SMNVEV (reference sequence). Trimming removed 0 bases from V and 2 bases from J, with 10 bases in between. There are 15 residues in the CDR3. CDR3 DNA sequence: TGTGCCAGCAGTTTATCGATTGGGGGGCAAGAGACCCAGTACTTC. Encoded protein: CASSLSIGGQETQYF.

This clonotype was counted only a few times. The CDR3 spells CASSPLGPTF. The CDR3 DNA sequence: TGTGCCAGCAGCCCCTTGGGCCCCACCTTC. The chain carries TRBV7-9 and TRBJ1-2; D uncertain. Germline CDR1 reads SEHNR; CDR2 reads FQNEAQ (reference sequence). There are 10 residues in the CDR3. The V gene lost 5 bases and the J gene lost 13 bases, with 11 bases spanning the gap.

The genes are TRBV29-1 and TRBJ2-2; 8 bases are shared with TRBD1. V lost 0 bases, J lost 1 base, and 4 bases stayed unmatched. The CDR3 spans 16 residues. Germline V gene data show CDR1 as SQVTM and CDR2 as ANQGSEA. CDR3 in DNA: TGCAGCGTTGAAGAGTGGGGGACAGGGAACACCGGGGAGCTGTTTTTT. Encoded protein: CSVEEWGTGNTGELFF.

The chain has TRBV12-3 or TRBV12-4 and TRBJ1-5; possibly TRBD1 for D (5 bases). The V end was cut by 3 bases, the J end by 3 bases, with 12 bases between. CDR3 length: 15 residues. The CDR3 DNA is TGTGCCAGCAGTTTTGGCAGGGTATCCAATCAGCCCCAGCATTTT. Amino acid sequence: CASSFGRVSNQPQHF.

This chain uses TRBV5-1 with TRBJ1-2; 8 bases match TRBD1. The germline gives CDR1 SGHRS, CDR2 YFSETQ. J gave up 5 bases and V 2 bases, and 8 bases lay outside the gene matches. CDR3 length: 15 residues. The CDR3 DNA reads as TGCGCCAGCAGCTTCTCCCAGGGGGCAGGATATGGCTACACCTTC. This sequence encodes CASSFSQGAGYGYTF.

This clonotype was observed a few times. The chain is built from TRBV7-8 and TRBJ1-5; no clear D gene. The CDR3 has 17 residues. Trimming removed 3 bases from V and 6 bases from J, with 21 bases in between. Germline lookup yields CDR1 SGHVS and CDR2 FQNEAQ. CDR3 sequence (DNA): TGTGCCAGCAGCTTTGTCTCCGTGGGCATGAAGGCTCAGCCCCAGCATTTT. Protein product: CASSFVSVGMKAQPQHF.

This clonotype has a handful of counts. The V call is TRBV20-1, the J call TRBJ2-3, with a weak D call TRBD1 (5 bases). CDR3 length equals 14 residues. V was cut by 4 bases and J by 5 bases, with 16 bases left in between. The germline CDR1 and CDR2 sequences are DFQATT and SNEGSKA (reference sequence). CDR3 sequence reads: CSAMDTGSRDTQYF. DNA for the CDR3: TGCAGTGCTATGGACACAGGCTCTCGAGATACGCAGTATTTT.

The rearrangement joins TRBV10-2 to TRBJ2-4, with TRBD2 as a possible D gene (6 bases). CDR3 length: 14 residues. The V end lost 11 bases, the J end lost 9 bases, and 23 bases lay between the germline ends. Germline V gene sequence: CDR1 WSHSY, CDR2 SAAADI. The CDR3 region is CAGSEGGPHGIQYF. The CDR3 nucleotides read TGCGCCGGCTCCGAGGGAGGACCCCATGGCATTCAGTACTTC.

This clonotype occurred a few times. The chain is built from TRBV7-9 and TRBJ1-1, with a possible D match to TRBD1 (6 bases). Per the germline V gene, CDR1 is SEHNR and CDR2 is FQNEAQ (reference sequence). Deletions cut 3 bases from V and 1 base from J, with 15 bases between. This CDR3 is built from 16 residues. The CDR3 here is CASSFPPGQRNTEAFF. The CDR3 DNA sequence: TGTGCCAGCAGCTTTCCCCCGGGACAAAGGAACACTGAAGCTTTCTTT. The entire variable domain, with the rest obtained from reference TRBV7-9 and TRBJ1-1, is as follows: DTGVSQNPRHKITKRGQNVTFRCDPISEHNRLYWYRQTLGQGPEFLTYFQNEAQLEKSRLLSDRFSAERPKGSFSTLEIQRTEQGDSAMYLCASSFPPGQRNTEAFFGQGTRLTVV.

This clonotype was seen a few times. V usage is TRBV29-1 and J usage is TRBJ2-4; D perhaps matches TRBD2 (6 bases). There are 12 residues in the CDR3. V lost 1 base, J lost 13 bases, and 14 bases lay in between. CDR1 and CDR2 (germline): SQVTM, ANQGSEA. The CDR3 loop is CSVEGERREQYF. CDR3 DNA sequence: TGCAGCGTTGAAGGGGAGCGGAGGGAGCAGTACTTC.

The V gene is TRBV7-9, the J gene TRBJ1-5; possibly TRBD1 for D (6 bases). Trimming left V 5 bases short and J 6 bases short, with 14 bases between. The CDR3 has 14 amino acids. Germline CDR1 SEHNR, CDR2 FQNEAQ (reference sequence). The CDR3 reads CASSETGLSQPQHF. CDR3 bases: TGTGCCAGCAGCGAAACAGGGTTAAGTCAGCCCCAGCATTTT.

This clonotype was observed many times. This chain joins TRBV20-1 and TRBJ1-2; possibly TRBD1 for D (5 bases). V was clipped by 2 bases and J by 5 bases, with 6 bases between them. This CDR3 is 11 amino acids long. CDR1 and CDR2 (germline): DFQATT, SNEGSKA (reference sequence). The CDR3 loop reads CSARQGYGYTF. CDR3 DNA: TGCAGTGCTAGACAGGGTTATGGCTACACCTTC.

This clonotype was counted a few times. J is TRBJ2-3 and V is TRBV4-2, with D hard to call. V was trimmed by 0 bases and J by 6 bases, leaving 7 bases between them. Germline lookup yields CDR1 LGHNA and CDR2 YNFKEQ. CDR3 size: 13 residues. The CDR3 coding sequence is TGTGCCAGCAGCCAAGATAAGAGGGATACGCAGTATTTT. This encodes CASSQDKRDTQYF.